This TCR beta chain is from a study of CD8 T cells in Susac syndrome. Study-level background: Active disease was present in about 6 of the sequenced Susac syndrome patients, whereas roughly 8 of them were in remission. Whole-study findings and limits: In its TCR sequencing and HLA analysis, the study acknowledged that the number of individuals was relatively small.

Worth noting for this clonotype: Its antigen is unidentified.

TEMRA cells were FACS-enriched, with CD8+ and CD4+ T cells isolated negatively. RNA totalling roughly 0.5 to 1 ug underwent reverse transcription with random hexamers. TCRdb processed the immunoSEQ multiplex PCR reads anew with MiXCR; each CDR3 protein has one entry. The table records around 110,000 distinct CDR3 sequences, roughly 94% of them present only once. The CDR3 extends over 17 amino acids. With 4 bases clipped from V and 2 bases from J, the junction kept 9 bases outside the gene matches. Germline lookup yields CDR1 SGHRS and CDR2 YFSETQ. Specimen: CD8+ T cells from PBMCs. The TCR originated in a human donor with Susac syndrome. The rearrangement joins TRBV5-1 to TRBJ2-2; 9 nucleotides align to TRBD2. CDR3 sequence: CASSPRVAGVNTGELFF. The CDR3 DNA reads TGCGCCAGCAGCCCTCGTGTAGCGGGGGTTAACACCGGGGAGCTGTTTTTT.